Listed here are 28 T cell receptor beta chains from one sample, sequenced in a study of T cells after yellow fever vaccination. TCRdb analysed the 5' RACE reads with MiXCR anew, one entry per CDR3 protein. The sample has a few hundred thousand distinct CDR3 sequences; around a tenth are singletons. The sequences come from PBMCs, collected on the day of the first yellow fever vaccination. All receptors derive from a young man who received the YFV17D yellow fever vaccine.

This rearrangement joins TRBV9 to TRBJ2-3, with 9 bases matching TRBD2. V shed 6 bases and J 4 bases; nucleotides not matched to a gene: 3. This CDR3 is built from 13 residues. The germline V gene encodes CDR1 SGDLS and CDR2 YYNGEE. CDR3 sequence: CASKASGADTQYF. In nucleotides, the CDR3 is TGTGCCAGCAAGGCTAGCGGGGCAGATACGCAGTATTTT.

This clonotype was recorded many times. The chain has TRBV5-4 and TRBJ2-7; no clear D gene. Germline CDR1 reads SGHNT; CDR2 reads YYREEE (reference sequence). CDR3 length equals 11 residues. The V end was cut by 7 bases, the J end by 2 bases, with 7 bases between. The CDR3 nucleotides read TGTGCCAGCGAAGGTCCCTACGAGCAGTACTTC. This codes for CASEGPYEQYF. The full variable domain, with the rest looked up from reference TRBV5-4 and TRBJ2-7, is ETGVTQSPTHLIKTRGQQVTLRCSSQSGHNTVSWYQQALGQGPQFIFQYYREEENGRGNFPPRFSGLQFPNYSSELNVNALELDDSALYLCASEGPYEQYFGPGTRLTVT.

This clonotype was observed a handful of times. The J gene is TRBJ2-5, the V gene TRBV7-3, with 10 bases matching TRBD2. There are 16 residues in the CDR3. Germline V gene lookup returns CDR1 SGHTA and CDR2 FQGTGA. The V gene end was trimmed by 0 bases and the J gene end by 7 bases; junction bases not matched to a gene: 8. CDR3 protein: CASSLTNPSGGGTQYF. The DNA of the CDR3 is TGTGCCAGCAGCTTAACGAACCCTAGCGGGGGTGGGACCCAGTACTTC. Based on the CDR3 plus reference TRBV7-3 and TRBJ2-5, the full variable domain is GAGVSQTPSNKVTEKGKYVELRCDPISGHTALYWYRQSLGQGPEFLIYFQGTGAADDSGLPNDRFFAVRPEGSVSTLKIQRTERGDSAVYLCASSLTNPSGGGTQYFGPGTRLLVL.

V usage is TRBV28 and J usage is TRBJ1-5, with no clear D. In germline, CDR1 is MDHEN, CDR2 SYDVKM. Trimming removed 1 base at V and 5 bases at J, with 3 bases between. The CDR3 length is 12 residues. The CDR3 reads CASSLYDQPQHF. The CDR3 coding sequence is TGTGCCAGCAGTTTATATGATCAGCCCCAGCATTTT. The variable domain in full, with the rest retrieved from reference TRBV28 and TRBJ1-5, is DVKVTQSSRYLVKRTGEKVFLECVQDMDHENMFWYRQDPGLGLRLIYFSYDVKMKEKGDIPEGYSVSREKKERFSLILESASTNQTSMYLCASSLYDQPQHFGDGTRLSIL.

This clonotype was counted at least ten times. This sequence joins TRBV7-2 and TRBJ2-3; 9 positions agree with TRBD2. This CDR3 has 16 amino acids. In germline, CDR1 is SGHTA, CDR2 FQGNSA. The V gene end was trimmed by 5 bases and the J gene end by 5 bases; junction bases not matched to a gene: 11. The CDR3, as DNA: TGTGCCAGCAGCCCCACGGCGGGGGGGCCGGTAGATACGCAGTATTTT. This codes for CASSPTAGGPVDTQYF.

This clonotype was counted between two and nine times. V and J are TRBV9 and TRBJ2-1; 7 bases are a match to TRBD2. The CDR3 sequence is 13 residues long. The J segment lost 9 bases and the V segment lost 1 base, leaving 4 bases of the junction unmatched. The germline CDR1 and CDR2 sequences are SGDLS and YYNGEE. The CDR3 DNA follows: TGTGCCAGCAGCGTATCGTCTAGCGGTGAGCAGTTCTTC. The encoded protein is CASSVSSSGEQFF.

In its sample, this clonotype was seen many times. The chain combines TRBV5-1 with TRBJ2-5; D is uncertain. Trimming took off 4 bases at V and 2 bases at J, with 15 bases between the two ends. The CDR3 contains 15 residues. The germline CDR1 and CDR2 sequences are SGHRS and YFSETQ. The CDR3 sequence is CASSLRTRSQETQYF. CDR3 bases: TGCGCCAGCAGCCTCCGGACCCGTAGTCAAGAGACCCAGTACTTC.

This clonotype was seen a few times. The chain links TRBV3-1 to TRBJ2-3, with D unresolved. The ends were cut back, 0 bases at V and 3 bases at J, with 10 bases in the middle. Per the germline V gene, CDR1 is LGHDT and CDR2 is YNNKEL (reference sequence). CDR3 length equals 15 residues. The CDR3 region is CASSQDVKKTDTQYF. The CDR3 DNA is TGTGCCAGCAGCCAAGATGTGAAAAAGACAGATACGCAGTATTTT.

This clonotype turned up a few times. V is TRBV12-3 or TRBV12-4 and J is TRBJ2-3; D is unclear. There are 12 residues in the CDR3. The V and J ends lost 4 bases and 4 bases respectively, with 6 bases between them. The CDR3 loop reads CASSSHSDTQYF. In DNA form, the CDR3 reads TGTGCCAGCAGTTCTCATTCAGATACGCAGTATTTT.

The chain has TRBV7-9 and TRBJ1-2, with D perhaps TRBD1 (6 bases). Trimming pared 0 bases from V and 8 bases from J, leaving 19 bases between. Germline V lookup: CDR1 SEHNR, CDR2 FQNEAQ (reference sequence). This CDR3 contains 16 residues. The CDR3: CASSLAGAQGGRGYTF. The DNA for the CDR3 is TGTGCCAGCAGCTTAGCCGGGGCCCAAGGGGGACGCGGCTACACCTTC. Variable domain in full (rest from reference TRBV7-9 and TRBJ1-2): DTGVSQNPRHKITKRGQNVTFRCDPISEHNRLYWYRQTLGQGPEFLTYFQNEAQLEKSRLLSDRFSAERPKGSFSTLEIQRTEQGDSAMYLCASSLAGAQGGRGYTFGSGTRLTVV.

This clonotype was counted only a few times. The chain carries TRBV7-8 and TRBJ1-3; D is uncertain. The CDR3 extends over 16 amino acids. V dropped 1 base and J dropped 0 bases, with 10 bases sitting between them. Looked up from germline, CDR1 is SGHVS and CDR2 is FQNEAQ. The CDR3: CASSLGPGISGNTIYF. For the CDR3, the DNA is TGTGCCAGCAGCTTAGGTCCTGGAATCTCTGGAAACACCATATATTTT.

V usage is TRBV20-1 and J usage is TRBJ2-6, with D possibly being TRBD1 (6 bases). The CDR3 runs 15 residues. CDR1 is DFQATT, CDR2 SNEGSKA, per germline (reference sequence). Trimming pared 6 bases from V and 0 bases from J, leaving 12 bases between. CDR3 loop: CSADGQISGANVLTF. The CDR3 coding sequence is TGCAGTGCCGACGGACAGATCTCTGGGGCCAACGTCCTGACTTTC.

The V call is TRBV11-1, the J call TRBJ1-2; 12 nucleotides agree with TRBD1. V shed 2 bases and J 3 bases; nucleotides not matched to a gene: 10. In germline, CDR1 is SGHAT, CDR2 FQDESV (reference sequence). The CDR3 is 18 amino acids. The CDR3 sequence: CASSLFSGQGAFYYGYTF. DNA of the CDR3: TGTGCCAGCAGCTTATTTTCGGGACAGGGGGCGTTCTACTATGGCTACACCTTC.

There are a few counts of this clonotype. This chain links TRBV12-3 or TRBV12-4 with TRBJ1-4, with TRBD1 matching 8 bases. The CDR3 spans 15 residues. The V and J ends lost 7 bases and 8 bases, in that order; junction bases with no gene match: 12. Here the CDR3 reads CASTPTGQGGEKLFF. The CDR3, as DNA: TGTGCCAGCACCCCGACCGGACAGGGAGGAGAAAAACTGTTTTTT.

The sample holds a few counts of this clonotype. The rearrangement uses TRBV18 and TRBJ1-1; D is unclear. Trimming pared 2 bases from V and 1 base from J, leaving 5 bases between. Germline values: CDR1 KGHSH, CDR2 LQKENI. CDR3 length equals 13 residues. The CDR3: CASSPSENTEAFF. The CDR3 bases are TGTGCCAGCTCACCATCAGAGAACACTGAAGCTTTCTTT.

The chain joins TRBV5-4 to TRBJ2-7; 12 positions match TRBD2. This CDR3 is 17 amino acids long. Trimming cost V 3 bases and J 3 bases; bases outside gene matches: 10. Germline V gene sequence: CDR1 SGHNT, CDR2 YYREEE (reference sequence). The CDR3 protein is CASSSGGLAGTFYEQYV. CDR3 bases: TGTGCCAGCAGCTCGGGCGGACTAGCGGGGACCTTCTACGAGCAGTACGTC.

The chain uses TRBV12-3 or TRBV12-4 and TRBJ2-7; D uncertain. The CDR3 consists of 13 residues. Trimming left V 3 bases short and J 2 bases short, with 8 bases between. CDR3: CASSLQVTYEQYV. The CDR3 DNA sequence: TGTGCCAGCAGTTTGCAGGTTACCTACGAGCAGTACGTC.

The table lists this clonotype with a few counts. The chain is built from TRBV28 and TRBJ1-5; maybe TRBD1 (5 bases). CDR3 length: 17 residues. Germline V gene data show CDR1 as MDHEN and CDR2 as SYDVKM. Between the trimmed V and J ends, which lost 2 bases and 2 bases, there was a span of 16 bases. The chain's CDR3 is CASSLRLRGFRNQPQHF. CDR3 DNA: TGTGCCAGCAGTTTACGTTTGCGGGGGTTTCGCAATCAGCCCCAGCATTTT.

This clonotype was counted many times. V and J are TRBV3-1 and TRBJ1-1, with no clear D. The germline V gene encodes CDR1 LGHDT and CDR2 YNNKEL (reference sequence). This CDR3 is built from 11 residues. The V and J ends lost 1 base and 4 bases respectively, with 1 base between them. The CDR3 loop is CASSQVTEAFF. For the CDR3, the DNA is TGTGCCAGCAGCCAAGTCACTGAAGCTTTCTTT. The full variable domain, with the rest looked up from reference TRBV3-1 and TRBJ1-1, is DTAVSQTPKYLVTQMGNDKSIKCEQNLGHDTMYWYKQDSKKFLKIMFSYNNKELIINETVPNRFSPKSPDKAHLNLHINSLELGDSAVYFCASSQVTEAFFGQGTRLTVV.

This clonotype appeared a few times. The chain is built from TRBV5-1 and TRBJ1-4; D gene uncertain. Deletions cut 5 bases from V and 0 bases from J, with 11 bases between. There are 15 residues in the CDR3. Germline V gene data show CDR1 as SGHRS and CDR2 as YFSETQ. DNA of the CDR3: TGCGCCAGCAGTCGGGCACAGCCAACTAATGAAAAACTGTTTTTT. Translation: CASSRAQPTNEKLFF.

The chain uses TRBV20-1 and TRBJ2-1; no clear D gene. This CDR3 contains 17 residues. CDR1 is DFQATT, CDR2 SNEGSKA, per germline (reference sequence). V was trimmed by 4 bases and J by 5 bases, leaving 24 bases between them. The CDR3 region is CSAIRPGFTTLNNEQFF. As DNA, the CDR3 is TGCAGTGCTATCCGCCCGGGCTTCACAACCCTTAACAATGAGCAGTTCTTC.

This clonotype was picked up a small number of times. This chain uses TRBV7-9 with TRBJ2-1, with 10 nucleotides matching TRBD2. CDR1 is SEHNR and CDR2 is FQNEAQ in the germline V gene (reference sequence). The CDR3 contains 17 residues. Losses at the gene ends were 3 bases for V and 3 bases for J; bases not matched to a gene: 8. This chain's CDR3 is CASSFSSGGQSYNEQFF. The CDR3 nucleotides read TGTGCCAGCAGCTTTTCTAGCGGGGGCCAAAGCTACAATGAGCAGTTCTTC.

This clonotype was recorded at least ten times. The chain carries TRBV12-5 and TRBJ2-5; 12 bases are shared with TRBD2. The germline V gene encodes CDR1 LGHNT and CDR2 FRNRAP. CDR3 size: 14 residues. Trimming removed 6 bases from V and 6 bases from J; junction bases left unmatched: 5. The CDR3 DNA reads TGTGCTAGTGGCCGAGGACTAGCGGGACAGACCCAGTACTTC. Amino acids: CASGRGLAGQTQYF. Using reference TRBV12-5 and TRBJ2-5 for the parts outside the CDR3, the full variable domain is DARVTQTPRHKVTEMGQEVTMRCQPILGHNTVFWYRQTMMQGLELLAYFRNRAPLDDSGMPKDRFSAEMPDATLATLKIQPSEPRDSAVYFCASGRGLAGQTQYFGPGTRLLVL.

CDR3 DNA: TGCGCCAGCAGTCCAATCCTGGGGGGGACGGAGACCCAGTACTTC. The encoded protein is CASSPILGGTETQYF. The rearrangement joins TRBV10-2 to TRBJ2-5; 7 positions match TRBD2. The V and J ends lost 5 bases and 5 bases, in that order; junction bases with no gene match: 11. This CDR3 contains 15 residues. Germline assignment: CDR1 WSHSY and CDR2 SAAADI.

V and J are TRBV5-1 and TRBJ2-7; TRBD2 agrees at 12 bases. J gave up 4 bases and V 3 bases, and 5 bases lay outside the gene matches. There are 15 residues in the CDR3. Germline loops: CDR1 SGHRS, CDR2 YFSETQ. The CDR3: CASSSSGGGLYEQYF. The CDR3 nucleotides are TGCGCCAGCAGCTCTAGCGGGGGGGGTTTATACGAGCAGTACTTC.

This clonotype was observed a handful of times. The chain joins TRBV19 to TRBJ1-5; 9 bases agree with TRBD1. CDR1 is LNHDA and CDR2 is SQIVND in the germline V gene (reference sequence). With 9 bases clipped from V and 9 bases from J, the junction kept 12 bases outside the gene matches. This CDR3 region has 14 residues. CDR3 coding DNA: TGTGCCAGCCGGGGGACAGGGACCCGTTCGCCCCAGCATTTT. This sequence encodes CASRGTGTRSPQHF. Full variable domain (outside the CDR3, taken from reference TRBV19 and TRBJ1-5): DGGITQSPKYLFRKEGQNVTLSCEQNLNHDAMYWYRQDPGQGLRLIYYSQIVNDFQKGDIAEGYSVSREKKESFPLTVTSAQKNPTAFYLCASRGTGTRSPQHFGDGTRLSIL.

This clonotype was seen a few times. J is TRBJ2-7 and V is TRBV6-6; D remains ambiguous. The V and J ends lost 6 bases and 5 bases respectively, with 11 bases between them. The CDR3 spans 12 residues. Germline V gene data show CDR1 as MNHNY and CDR2 as SVGAGI (reference sequence). The CDR3 DNA sequence: TGTGCCAGCAGCGCTATAGGAGACGAGCAGTACTTC. This sequence encodes CASSAIGDEQYF.

The genes are TRBV2 and TRBJ2-2, with TRBD2 matching 8 bases. V was pared by 4 bases and J by 4 bases, with 5 bases of the junction left unmatched. The CDR3 extends over 15 amino acids. Germline V gene lookup returns CDR1 SNHLY and CDR2 FYNNEI. CDR3: CASSGTGGFTGELFF. The CDR3 nucleotides are TGTGCCAGCAGTGGAACGGGGGGGTTCACCGGGGAGCTGTTTTTT.